This entry lists 22 T cell receptor beta chains sequenced from one sample in a study of chemoradiotherapy in HPV16-positive cancers. The protocol was immunoSEQ multiplex PCR, while the TCRdb copy is restricted to in-frame clones and leaves out a portion. The sample shows about 66,000 clones, about nine tenths of them seen only once. The source material was blood, sampled from a patient who underwent chemoradiotherapy. All receptors come from a human donor with HPV-associated anogenital cancer.

The chain has TRBV11-1 and TRBJ1-6; D not resolved. V lost 1 base, J lost 8 bases, and 6 bases lay in between. The CDR3 is 13 amino acids. Per germline, CDR1 SGHAT and CDR2 FQDESV (reference sequence). This CDR3 is CASSLDLHSPLHF. The DNA of the CDR3 is TGTGCCAGCAGCTTAGACCTCCATTCACCCCTCCACTTT.

The chain uses TRBV23-1 and TRBJ2-1; 8 bases are a match to TRBD2. TRBV23-1 carries the ORF label, with uncertain function. Trimming took 0 bases from V and 14 from J; bases not matched to a gene: 15. The CDR3 consists of 16 residues. CDR3 in DNA: TGCGCCAGCAGTCAATCCGTCGACAAGCCCGGGACTAGTGAGTTCTTC. Protein product: CASSQSVDKPGTSEFF.

The chain links TRBV7-2 to TRBJ2-2, with TRBD2 matching 11 bases. Germline CDR1 reads SGHTA; CDR2 reads FQGNSA. This CDR3 comprises 16 residues. V trimming: 7 bases; J trimming: 2 bases; junction bases outside the gene matches: 6. The CDR3 DNA is TGTGCCAGCACCCGACGACTAGCGGGAAACACCGGGGAGCTGTTTTTT. Translated: CASTRRLAGNTGELFF.

The rearrangement joins TRBV6-5 to TRBJ2-3; unclear D gene. CDR3 length equals 14 residues. V was trimmed by 4 bases and J by 0 bases, leaving 8 bases between them. The germline V gene encodes CDR1 MNHEY and CDR2 SVGAGI. The CDR3 coding sequence is TGTGCCAGCAGTTCCGAACCTAGCACAGATACGCAGTATTTT. It encodes CASSSEPSTDTQYF.

The chain uses TRBV7-3 and TRBJ2-2, with TRBD2 matching 10 bases. CDR3 length: 16 residues. J was trimmed by 1 base and V by 3 bases; bases with no gene match: 2. CDR1 and CDR2 from the germline V gene are SGHTA and FQGTGA. DNA of the CDR3: TGTGCCAGCAGCTTTAGCGGGGGGATGAACACCGGGGAGCTGTTTTTT. Its protein product is CASSFSGGMNTGELFF.

The chain links TRBV9 to TRBJ2-7; 7 bases are shared with TRBD2. Germline CDR1 reads SGDLS; CDR2 reads YYNGEE. This CDR3 comprises 15 residues. V shed 0 bases and J 5 bases; nucleotides not matched to a gene: 8. This CDR3 is CASSVDGGRVDEQYF. The CDR3 DNA reads as TGTGCCAGCAGCGTAGATGGAGGGAGGGTGGACGAGCAGTACTTC.

The chain joins TRBV19 to TRBJ1-2; D unclear. The CDR3 has 15 residues. Trimming left V 5 bases short and J 8 bases short, with 21 bases between. The germline V gene has CDR1 LNHDA and CDR2 SQIVND (reference sequence). The CDR3, as DNA: TGTGCCAGTAGTCCCTGGTTAGCCCTTGCGGAGGGCTACACCTTC. Its translation is CASSPWLALAEGYTF. The full variable domain, its missing parts supplied by reference TRBV19 and TRBJ1-2, is DGGITQSPKYLFRKEGQNVTLSCEQNLNHDAMYWYRQDPGQGLRLIYYSQIVNDFQKGDIAEGYSVSREKKESFPLTVTSAQKNPTAFYLCASSPWLALAEGYTFGSGTRLTVV.

In this sample, this clone turned up once. The chain combines TRBV19 with TRBJ2-4; D call uncertain. Germline CDR1 reads LNHDA; CDR2 reads SQIVND (reference sequence). There are 13 residues in the CDR3. V dropped 1 base and J dropped 3 bases, with 4 bases sitting between them. CDR3 coding DNA: TGTGCCAGTAGTATAGCGGTCAAAAACATTCAGTACTTC. Translated, it gives CASSIAVKNIQYF.

The chain is built from TRBV11-2 and TRBJ1-3, with D unclear. The CDR3 extends over 16 amino acids. Trimming removed 5 bases from V and 0 bases from J, with 14 bases in between. The germline CDR1 and CDR2 sequences are SGHAT and FQNNGV. The CDR3 region is CASSPPGVLSGNTIYF. The CDR3 DNA reads TGTGCCAGCAGCCCCCCGGGCGTGCTCTCTGGAAACACCATATATTTT.

The V and J genes are TRBV21-1 and TRBJ2-7; TRBD2, the table's D call, was not compared with the DNA. TRBV21-1 is given as a pseudogene. CDR3 length: 16 amino acids. The CDR3 here is CASTKFGLVPFPEQYF. CDR3 DNA sequence: TGTGCCAGCACCAAATTTGGACTAGTCCCTTTCCCCGAGCAGTACTTC.

V usage is TRBV28 and J usage is TRBJ1-5; a weak D match, TRBD1 (5 bases). The V end lost 6 bases, the J end lost 11 bases, and 17 bases lay between the germline ends. CDR3 length equals 13 residues. Germline-derived CDR1 and CDR2 are MDHEN and SYDVKM. CDR3 region: CASSPRAVRAQHF. The CDR3 DNA follows: TGTGCCAGCAGCCCTCGTGCTGTCAGGGCCCAGCATTTT.

The chain is built from TRBV11-2 and TRBJ1-1; possibly TRBD1 for D (6 bases). Germline CDR1 is SGHAT and CDR2 is FQNNGV. The ends were cut back, 5 bases at V and 3 bases at J, with 16 bases in the middle. The CDR3 consists of 15 residues. The chain's CDR3 is CASSPVGGEDTEAFF. The CDR3 DNA is TGTGCCAGCAGCCCAGTGGGGGGCGAGGACACTGAAGCTTTCTTT.

The chain uses TRBV2 and TRBJ2-3; tentative D call: TRBD1 (6 bases). The CDR3 covers 12 residues. V lost 4 bases and J 5 bases, leaving 7 bases between the germline ends. Germline V gene sequence: CDR1 SNHLY, CDR2 FYNNEI. The CDR3, as DNA: TGTGCCAGCAGTGTAGGGGGAGATACGCAGTATTTT. Amino acids: CASSVGGDTQYF. Drawing the rest from reference TRBV2 and TRBJ2-3, the complete variable domain is EPEVTQTPSHQVTQMGQEVILRCVPISNHLYFYWYRQILGQKVEFLVSFYNNEISEKSEIFDDQFSVERPDGSNFTLKIRSTKLEDSAMYFCASSVGGDTQYFGPGTRLTVL.

V gene TRBV7-9 combines with J gene TRBJ2-7, with 9 bases that match TRBD2. V gave up 5 bases and J gave up 1 base; unmatched junction bases: 9. CDR3 length: 16 amino acids. Germline CDR1 reads SEHNR; CDR2 reads FQNEAQ (reference sequence). CDR3 DNA sequence: TGTGCCAGCAGCCCCAGCGGGGGGCTTGTTTCCTACGAGCAGTACTTC. Its translation is CASSPSGGLVSYEQYF.

The rearrangement joins TRBV4-2 to TRBJ2-7; TRBD2 aligns across 7 bases. V trimming: 0 bases; J trimming: 3 bases; junction bases outside the gene matches: 14. The CDR3 is 18 amino acids. Germline CDR1 LGHNA, CDR2 YNFKEQ. The CDR3 reads CASSQDQVEAGLIYEQYF. For the CDR3, the DNA is TGTGCCAGCAGCCAAGATCAAGTCGAAGCGGGACTGATCTACGAGCAGTACTTC.

The chain combines TRBV28 with TRBJ1-1; 7 nucleotides agree with TRBD1. The CDR3 spans 17 residues. The trim removed 1 base at V and 1 base at J, leaving 9 bases unmatched. CDR1 and CDR2 from the germline V gene are MDHEN and SYDVKM. CDR3 nucleotide sequence: TGTGCCAGCAGTTTATTGACATCAGGGGGGACGAACACTGAAGCTTTCTTT. Its protein product is CASSLLTSGGTNTEAFF.

The rearrangement uses TRBV5-1 and TRBJ2-5, with 12 bases matching TRBD2. The CDR3 length is 15 residues. The junction had 4 bases not matched to a gene; V was cut back by 3 bases and J by 4 bases. CDR1 is SGHRS, CDR2 YFSETQ, per germline. CDR3 in amino acids: CASSSGLAGPETQYF. The DNA of the CDR3 is TGCGCCAGCAGCTCCGGACTAGCGGGACCAGAGACCCAGTACTTC.

The V and J genes are TRBV11-3 and TRBJ2-2; 8 bases align to TRBD1. J was trimmed by 4 bases and V by 5 bases; bases with no gene match: 3. The CDR3 totals 14 residues. Germline CDR1 SGHNT, CDR2 YENEEA. CDR3 in amino acids: CASSVGQGTGELFF. CDR3 bases: TGTGCCAGCAGCGTAGGACAGGGCACCGGGGAGCTGTTTTTT.

The chain couples TRBV19 to TRBJ2-1, with TRBD2 as a possible D gene (6 bases). V gave up 10 bases and J gave up 5 bases, with 24 bases separating them. This CDR3 spans 16 amino acids. Germline V gives CDR1 LNHDA, CDR2 SQIVND (reference sequence). The CDR3 nucleotides are TGTGCCACCACTCCCCTGGTTGGCGGGACCCACAATGAGCAGTTCTTC. Amino acids: CATTPLVGGTHNEQFF.

V gene TRBV5-5 combines with J gene TRBJ2-7; D uncertain. Germline CDR1 SGHKS, CDR2 YYEKEE (reference sequence). With 3 bases removed from V and 2 bases from J, the gap between germline ends came to 27 bases. This CDR3 comprises 19 residues. The CDR3 coding sequence is TGTGCCAGCAGCTCCCATCCCGGGTATTTAGGCAGTACCCCCTACGAGCAGTACTTC. The encoded protein is CASSSHPGYLGSTPYEQYF.

The genes are TRBV2 and TRBJ1-2; D is ambiguous. The germline gives CDR1 SNHLY, CDR2 FYNNEI. The CDR3 contains 11 residues. V was shortened by 6 bases and J by 12 bases, with 14 bases between the two germline ends. The CDR3 DNA reads as TGTGCCAGCAGCTCGGACGGTGGGGACACCTTC. Protein: CASSSDGGDTF. Full variable domain (remainder filled in from reference TRBV2 and TRBJ1-2): EPEVTQTPSHQVTQMGQEVILRCVPISNHLYFYWYRQILGQKVEFLVSFYNNEISEKSEIFDDQFSVERPDGSNFTLKIRSTKLEDSAMYFCASSSDGGDTFGSGTRLTVV.

The J gene is TRBJ2-5, the V gene TRBV19; unclear D gene. Deletions cut 3 bases from V and 7 bases from J, with 9 bases between. The CDR3 runs to 12 residues. In germline, CDR1 is LNHDA, CDR2 SQIVND (reference sequence). CDR3 in DNA: TGTGCCAGTAGTATTTCGATGGGGACCCAGTACTTC. As protein: CASSISMGTQYF. Together with reference TRBV19 and TRBJ2-5, the CDR3 gives the full variable domain: DGGITQSPKYLFRKEGQNVTLSCEQNLNHDAMYWYRQDPGQGLRLIYYSQIVNDFQKGDIAEGYSVSREKKESFPLTVTSAQKNPTAFYLCASSISMGTQYFGPGTRLLVL.